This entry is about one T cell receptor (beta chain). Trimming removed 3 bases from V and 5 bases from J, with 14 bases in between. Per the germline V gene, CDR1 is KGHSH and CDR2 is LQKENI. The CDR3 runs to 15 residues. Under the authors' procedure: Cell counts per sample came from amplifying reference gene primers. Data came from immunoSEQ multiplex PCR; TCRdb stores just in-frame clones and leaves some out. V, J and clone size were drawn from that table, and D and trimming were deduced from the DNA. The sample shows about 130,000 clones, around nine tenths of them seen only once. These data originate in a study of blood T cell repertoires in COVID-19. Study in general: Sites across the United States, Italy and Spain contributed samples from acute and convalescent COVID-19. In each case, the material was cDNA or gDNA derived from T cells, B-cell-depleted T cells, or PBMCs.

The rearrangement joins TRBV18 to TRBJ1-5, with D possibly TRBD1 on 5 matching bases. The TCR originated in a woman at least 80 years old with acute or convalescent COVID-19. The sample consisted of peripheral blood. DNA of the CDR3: TGTGCCAGCTCACCGCGGGGGGGTGGTGATCAGCCCCAGCATTTT. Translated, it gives CASSPRGGGDQPQHF.